This T cell receptor (beta chain) was sequenced in a study of blood T cell repertoires in COVID-19 (dated by TCRdb to 2019 to 2021). In the study overall: Samples covering the acute and convalescent phases of COVID-19 were provided by collaborators in the United States, Italy and Spain. Samples were obtained from the ongoing ImmuneRACE study (first 160 participants) and from 950 to 1,500 subjects provided by 6 global collaborators. The prospective study material was composed of cDNA or gDNA derived from T cells, B-cell-depleted T cells, or PBMCs. Where HLA class I and class II types were available, the types were taken from metadata supplied by the sample provider, not from assay-based typing. Subjects who had been exposed to COVID-19, were actively infected with it, or had recovered from it provided the deeply sampled blood TCRbeta repertoires that made up the dataset. A de-identified subject ID, COVID-19 status, age in years and sex were almost always included in the sample metadata. The repertoires were made available in a free public database intended to serve as a resource for research on the immune response to SARS-CoV-2. Paper-wide results and their limitations: The quantity of clinical and demographic metadata differed by source and by participant and was supplied without curation.

As encoded in the germline V gene, CDR1 is MDHEN while CDR2 is SYDVKM. Including cysteine and phenylalanine, the CDR3 has 12 amino acids. The DNA shown is the 36-base CDR3, in frame from base 1. At the junction V is shortened by 11 bases and J by 0 bases, with 10 bases in between. TCRbeta CDR3 regions were amplified from genomic DNA using the immunoSEQ Assay, a bias-controlled multiplex PCR. Regarding the original processing steps: Within the assay, amplification of reference gene primers was used to estimate how many nucleated cells each sample contained. To quantify the absolute abundance of each unique TCRbeta CDR3 rearrangement, sequence reads were collapsed and filtered. For each sample, productive Simpson clonality was calculated by taking the square root of Simpson's diversity index across productive rearrangements. Entries here come from immuneACCESS through TCRdb and include only in-frame sequences with V and J called. Some clones fail to appear in such tables; in the studies checked, an unresolved V gene covers under half of the shortfall, and the cause of the remainder is unknown. Clonal size and the V and J genes are those of that table, whereas D and trimming came from the DNA. In all, the sample holds about 440,000 clones, and around 89% of those were seen once. The leading ten clones occupy 10% to 15% of the sample.

One collaborating source in Seattle enrolled patients while the patients were actively infected and followed the patients over time throughout the course of disease. The collaborating institutions used their own protocols to collect whole blood in K2EDTA tubes. Collaborator samples were shipped for TCRbeta analysis as frozen whole blood, isolated PBMCs, or DNA extracted from either sample type. On this clone: Its antigen is not yet known. Base qualities were left out, and no much larger clone turns up one base away.

The receptor chain draws on TRBV28 and TRBJ1-1; there is no confident call for the D gene. This TCR was sampled from a woman aged 45-59 years with COVID-19, enrolled during active disease. Sequenced sample: peripheral blood. The CDR3 here reads CAHGQMNTEAFF. Here is the DNA: TGTGCCCATGGGCAGATGAACACTGAAGCTTTCTTT.